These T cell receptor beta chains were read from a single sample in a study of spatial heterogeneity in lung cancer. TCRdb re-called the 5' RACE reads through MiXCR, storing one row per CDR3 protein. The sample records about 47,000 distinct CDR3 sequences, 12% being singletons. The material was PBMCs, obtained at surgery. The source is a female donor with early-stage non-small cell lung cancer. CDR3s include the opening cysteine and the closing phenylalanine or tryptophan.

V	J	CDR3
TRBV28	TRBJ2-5	CASSAPGDGKQETQYF
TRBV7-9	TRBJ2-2	CASSLASLWTGELFF
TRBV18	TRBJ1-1	CASSPNMDVNTEAFF
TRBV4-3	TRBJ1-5	CASSQVAGDGQPQHF
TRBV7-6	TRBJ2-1	CASSPRGDEQFF
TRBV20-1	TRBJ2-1	CSAEGQGGGMSYNEQFF
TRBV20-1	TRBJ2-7	CSARDRAGFAYEQYF
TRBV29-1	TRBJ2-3	CSVGETDTQYF
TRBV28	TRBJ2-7	CASSYRDRVHEQYF
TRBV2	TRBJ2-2	CASSMRGALTGELFF
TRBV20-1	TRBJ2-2	CSARAPGTNTGELFF
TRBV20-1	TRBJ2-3	CSARTNRGGLAGGTDTQYF
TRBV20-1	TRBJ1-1	CSASVGGTEIEAFF
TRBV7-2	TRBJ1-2	CASSSRDYGYTF
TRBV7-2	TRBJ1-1	CASSLGQGDVAFF
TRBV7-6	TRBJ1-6	CASSPEQGAGNSPLHF
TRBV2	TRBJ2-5	CASTRKRGYQETQYF
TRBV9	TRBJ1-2	CASSVGGTGLNYGYTF
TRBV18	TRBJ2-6	CASSRAHANVLTF
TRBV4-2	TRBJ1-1	CASSQDTATGLRAFF
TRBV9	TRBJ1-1	CASSVGGTGVTEAFF
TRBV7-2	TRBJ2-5	CASSTSGTRGRETQYF
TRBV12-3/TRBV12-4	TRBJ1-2	CASSPWGGAANYGYTF
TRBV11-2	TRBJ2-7	CASSLERATYEQYF
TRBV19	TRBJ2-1	CASSDAGPLEQFF
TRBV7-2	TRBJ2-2	CASSFGGGPTGELFF
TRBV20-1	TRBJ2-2	CSARPSGARPRSGELFF
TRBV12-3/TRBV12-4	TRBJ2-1	CASSGPDYNEQFF
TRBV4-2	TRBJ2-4	CASSRAGANIQYF
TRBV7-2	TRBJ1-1	CASSLAPMGSQNTEAFF
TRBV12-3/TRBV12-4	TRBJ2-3	CASSLGGATDTQYF
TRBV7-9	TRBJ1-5	CASSLGFAGLGARQPQHF
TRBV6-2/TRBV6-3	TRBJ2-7	CARTGETYEQYF
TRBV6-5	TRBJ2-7	CASSYSGTLSYEQYF
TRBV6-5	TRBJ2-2	CASSYSGTDTGELFF
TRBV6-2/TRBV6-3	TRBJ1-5	CASSPRPTGTVNQPQHF
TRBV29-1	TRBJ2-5	CSVDRGYGTQYF
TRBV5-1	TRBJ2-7	CASSSHRDRRPYEQYF
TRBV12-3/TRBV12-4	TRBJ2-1	CASTKERGGQFF
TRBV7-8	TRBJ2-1	CASSLTGRSYNEQFF
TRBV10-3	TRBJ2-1	CASGGGANNEQFF
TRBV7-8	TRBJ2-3	CASSGWGGTSTSTDTQYF
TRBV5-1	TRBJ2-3	CASSFRTVGTDTQYF
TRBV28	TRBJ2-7	CASSPTGTLSYEQYF
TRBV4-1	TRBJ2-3	CASSYREGTDTQYF
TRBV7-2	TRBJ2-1	CASSLGRVGLNEQFF